This T cell receptor beta chain is from a study of regulatory T cells in long-lasting Graves disease. Time point given: persistent/refractory GD, antithyroid drugs over 5 years with positive TRAb. There was RNA extracted from PBMCs, and the TCR library was made from it. CDR3 regions were amplified by Arm-PCR using iRepertoire HTBI primers to build TCR beta libraries. From the multiplex PCR reads, TCRdb called clonotypes with MiXCR, one entry per CDR3 protein. The repertoire consists of more than 300,000 distinct CDR3 sequences, with roughly 24% occurring once and the leading ten covering approximately 30%. Per the germline V gene, CDR1 is LGHNA and CDR2 is YNFKEQ. The CDR3 has 16 residues. Unmatched junction bases numbered 5, after V lost 0 bases and J lost 5 bases.

This chain uses TRBV4-2 with TRBJ2-5; 11 bases are a match to TRBD2. This clonotype was sampled from a woman aged 40 to 50 with Graves disease. The sequences come from peripheral blood mononuclear cells (PBMCs), collected when the disease was refractory, from a patient treated with antithyroid drugs. The CDR3 loop is CASSQDLLAGEETQYF. DNA of the CDR3: TGTGCCAGCAGCCAAGATTTACTAGCGGGAGAGGAGACCCAGTACTTC.